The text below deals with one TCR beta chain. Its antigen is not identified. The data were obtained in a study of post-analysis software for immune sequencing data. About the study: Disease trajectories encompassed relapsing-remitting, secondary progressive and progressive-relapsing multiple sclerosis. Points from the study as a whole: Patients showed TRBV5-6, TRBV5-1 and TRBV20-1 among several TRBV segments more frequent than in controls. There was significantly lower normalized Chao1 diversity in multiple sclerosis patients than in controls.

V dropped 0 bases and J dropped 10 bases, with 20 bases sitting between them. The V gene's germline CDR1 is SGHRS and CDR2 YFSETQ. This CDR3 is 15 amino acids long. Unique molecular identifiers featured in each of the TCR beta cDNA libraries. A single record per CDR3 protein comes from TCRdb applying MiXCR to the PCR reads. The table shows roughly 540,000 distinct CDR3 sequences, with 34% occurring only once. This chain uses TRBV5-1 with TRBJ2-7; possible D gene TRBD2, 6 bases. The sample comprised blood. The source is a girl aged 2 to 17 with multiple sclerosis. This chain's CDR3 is CASSLVGGAQEAQYF. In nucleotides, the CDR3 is TGCGCCAGCAGCTTGGTCGGAGGGGCCCAAGAGGCCCAGTACTTC.